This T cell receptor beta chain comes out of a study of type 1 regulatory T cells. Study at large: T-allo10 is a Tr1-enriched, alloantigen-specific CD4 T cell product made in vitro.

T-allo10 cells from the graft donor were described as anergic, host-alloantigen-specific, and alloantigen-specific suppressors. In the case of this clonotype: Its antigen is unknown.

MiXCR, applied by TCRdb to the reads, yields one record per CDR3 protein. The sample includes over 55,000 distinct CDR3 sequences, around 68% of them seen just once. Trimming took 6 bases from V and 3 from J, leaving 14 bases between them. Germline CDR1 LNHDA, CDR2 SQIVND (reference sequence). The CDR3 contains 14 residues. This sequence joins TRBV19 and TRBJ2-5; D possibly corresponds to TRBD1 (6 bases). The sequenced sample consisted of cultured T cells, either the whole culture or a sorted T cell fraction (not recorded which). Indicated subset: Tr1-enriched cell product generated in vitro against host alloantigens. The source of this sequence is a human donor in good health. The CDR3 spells CASRTTGSEETQYF. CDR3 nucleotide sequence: TGTGCCAGTAGGACTACAGGGTCGGAAGAGACCCAGTACTTC.